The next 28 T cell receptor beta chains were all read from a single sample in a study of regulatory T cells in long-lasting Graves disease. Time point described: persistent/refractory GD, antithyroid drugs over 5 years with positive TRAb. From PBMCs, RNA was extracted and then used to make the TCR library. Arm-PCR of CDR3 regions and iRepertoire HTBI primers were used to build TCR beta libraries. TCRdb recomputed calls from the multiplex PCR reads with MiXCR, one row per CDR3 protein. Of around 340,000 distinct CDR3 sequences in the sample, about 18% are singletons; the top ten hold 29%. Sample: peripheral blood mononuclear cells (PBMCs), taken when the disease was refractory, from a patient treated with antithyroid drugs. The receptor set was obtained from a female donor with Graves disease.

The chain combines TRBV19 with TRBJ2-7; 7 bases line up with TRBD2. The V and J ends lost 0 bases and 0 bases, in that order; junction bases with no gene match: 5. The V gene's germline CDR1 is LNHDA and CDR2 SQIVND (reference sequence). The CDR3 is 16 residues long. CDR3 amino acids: CASSIDHGGSSYEQYF. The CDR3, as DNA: TGTGCCAGTAGTATAGACCACGGCGGGAGCTCCTACGAGCAGTACTTC. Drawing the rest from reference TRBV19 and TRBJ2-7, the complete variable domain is DGGITQSPKYLFRKEGQNVTLSCEQNLNHDAMYWYRQDPGQGLRLIYYSQIVNDFQKGDIAEGYSVSREKKESFPLTVTSAQKNPTAFYLCASSIDHGGSSYEQYFGPGTRLTVT.

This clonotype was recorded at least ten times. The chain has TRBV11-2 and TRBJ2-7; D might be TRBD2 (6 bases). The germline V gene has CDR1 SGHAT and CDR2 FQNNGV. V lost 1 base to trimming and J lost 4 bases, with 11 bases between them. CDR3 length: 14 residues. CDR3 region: CASSLVVGGYEQYF. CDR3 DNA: TGTGCCAGCAGCTTAGTGGTGGGGGGTTACGAGCAGTACTTC.

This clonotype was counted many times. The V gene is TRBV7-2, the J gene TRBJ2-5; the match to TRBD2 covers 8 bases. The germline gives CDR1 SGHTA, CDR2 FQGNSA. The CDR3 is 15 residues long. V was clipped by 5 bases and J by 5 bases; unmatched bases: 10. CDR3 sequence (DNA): TGTGCCAGCAGCCTAGGGACTAGTGCATCGGAGACCCAGTACTTC. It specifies CASSLGTSASETQYF.

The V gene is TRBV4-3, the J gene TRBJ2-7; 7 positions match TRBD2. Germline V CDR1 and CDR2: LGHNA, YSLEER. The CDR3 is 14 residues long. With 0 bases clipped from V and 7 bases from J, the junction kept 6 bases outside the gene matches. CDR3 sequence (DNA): TGCGCCAGCAGCCAAGATCTAATGCGGGGGGAGCAGTACTTC. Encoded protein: CASSQDLMRGEQYF.

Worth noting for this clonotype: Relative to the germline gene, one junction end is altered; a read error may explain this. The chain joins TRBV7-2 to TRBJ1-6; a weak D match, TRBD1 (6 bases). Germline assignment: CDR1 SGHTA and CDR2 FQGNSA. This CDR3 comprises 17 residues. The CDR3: CVSSLEVWDIRNSPLHF. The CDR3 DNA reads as TGTGTCAGCAGCTTAGAAGTTTGGGACATACGTAATTCACCCCTCCACTTT.

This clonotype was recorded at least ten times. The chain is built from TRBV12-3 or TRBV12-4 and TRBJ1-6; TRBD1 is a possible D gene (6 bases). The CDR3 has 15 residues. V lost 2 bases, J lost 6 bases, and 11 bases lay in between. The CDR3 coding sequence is TGTGCCAGCAGTTTACACAGGGCCCGTAATTCACCCCTCCACTTT. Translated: CASSLHRARNSPLHF.

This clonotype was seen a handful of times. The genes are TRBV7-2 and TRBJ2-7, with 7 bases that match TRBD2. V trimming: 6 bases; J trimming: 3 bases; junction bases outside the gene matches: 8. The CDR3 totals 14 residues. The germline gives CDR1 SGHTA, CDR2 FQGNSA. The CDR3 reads CASSFGLVNYEQYF. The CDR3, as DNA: TGTGCCAGCAGTTTCGGACTAGTAAACTACGAGCAGTACTTC.

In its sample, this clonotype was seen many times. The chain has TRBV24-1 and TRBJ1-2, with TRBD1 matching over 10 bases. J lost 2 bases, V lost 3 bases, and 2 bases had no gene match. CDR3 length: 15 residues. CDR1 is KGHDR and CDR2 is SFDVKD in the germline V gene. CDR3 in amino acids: CATSDATGGNYGYTF. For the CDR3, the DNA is TGTGCCACCAGTGATGCGACAGGGGGCAACTATGGCTACACCTTC.

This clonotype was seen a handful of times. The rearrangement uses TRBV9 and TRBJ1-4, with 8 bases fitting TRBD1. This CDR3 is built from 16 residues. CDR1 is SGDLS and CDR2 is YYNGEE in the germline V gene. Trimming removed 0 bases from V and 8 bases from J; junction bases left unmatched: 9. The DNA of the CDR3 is TGTGCCAGCAGCGTAGCGGGAGGACAGGGTGGAGAAAAACTGTTTTTT. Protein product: CASSVAGGQGGEKLFF.

Written as DNA, the CDR3 is TGTGCCAGCAGGGGACTAGCGGGAGCGTACAATGAGCAGTTCTTC. Translation gives CASRGLAGAYNEQFF. This chain uses TRBV2 with TRBJ2-1; 14 bases match TRBD2. The CDR3 length is 15 residues. Germline V gives CDR1 SNHLY, CDR2 FYNNEI. V lost 6 bases to trimming and J lost 4 bases; unmatched junction nucleotides: 2.

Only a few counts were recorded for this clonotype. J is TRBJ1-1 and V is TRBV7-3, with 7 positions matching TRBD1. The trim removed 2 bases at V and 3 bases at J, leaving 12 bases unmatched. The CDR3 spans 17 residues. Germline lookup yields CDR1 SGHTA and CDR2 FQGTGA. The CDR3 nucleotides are TGTGCCAGCAGCTTAGGAGGGGGCGAAGGAATAGACACTGAAGCTTTCTTT. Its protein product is CASSLGGGEGIDTEAFF.

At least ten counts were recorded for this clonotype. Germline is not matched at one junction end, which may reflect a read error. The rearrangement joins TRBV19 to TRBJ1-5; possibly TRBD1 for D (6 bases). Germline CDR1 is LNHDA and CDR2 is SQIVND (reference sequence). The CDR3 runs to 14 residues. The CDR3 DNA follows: TGCGCCAGCAGCACACAGGGAGGGGATCAGCCCCAGCATTTT. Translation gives CASSTQGGDQPQHF.

The CDR3 loop reads CASSSTGTSGRNEQFF. CDR3 nucleotides: TGCGCCAGCAGCTCTACGGGGACTAGCGGGAGGAATGAGCAGTTCTTC. The chain employs TRBV5-1 and TRBJ2-1, with TRBD2 identical over 15 bases. The CDR3 is 16 residues long. Germline V gives CDR1 SGHRS, CDR2 YFSETQ. The trim removed 3 bases at V and 7 bases at J, leaving 5 bases unmatched. The whole variable domain, filled in from reference TRBV5-1 and TRBJ2-1, reads KAGVTQTPRYLIKTRGQQVTLSCSPISGHRSVSWYQQTPGQGLQFLFEYFSETQRNKGNFPGRFSGRQFSNSRSEMNVSTLELGDSALYLCASSSTGTSGRNEQFFGPGTRLTVL.

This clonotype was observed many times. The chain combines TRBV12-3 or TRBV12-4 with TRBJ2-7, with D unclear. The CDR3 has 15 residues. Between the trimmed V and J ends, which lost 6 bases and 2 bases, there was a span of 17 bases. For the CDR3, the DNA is TGTGCCAGCAGCCCCAGCGAGGCTCACACCTACGAGCAGTACTTC. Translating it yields CASSPSEAHTYEQYF.

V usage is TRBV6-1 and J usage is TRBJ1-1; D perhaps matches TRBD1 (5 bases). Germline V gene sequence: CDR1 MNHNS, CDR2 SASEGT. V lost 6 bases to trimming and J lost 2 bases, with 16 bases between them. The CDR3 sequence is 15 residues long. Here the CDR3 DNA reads TGTGCCAGCAGATGGGGGGTAGGGGCCAACACTGAAGCTTTCTTT. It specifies CASRWGVGANTEAFF.

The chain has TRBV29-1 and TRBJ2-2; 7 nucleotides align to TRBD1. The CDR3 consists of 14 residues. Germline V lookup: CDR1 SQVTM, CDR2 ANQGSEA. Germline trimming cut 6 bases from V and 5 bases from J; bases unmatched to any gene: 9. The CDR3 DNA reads TGCAGCGTAGATACAGGGGTCGGAACCGGGGAGCTGTTTTTT. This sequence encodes CSVDTGVGTGELFF.

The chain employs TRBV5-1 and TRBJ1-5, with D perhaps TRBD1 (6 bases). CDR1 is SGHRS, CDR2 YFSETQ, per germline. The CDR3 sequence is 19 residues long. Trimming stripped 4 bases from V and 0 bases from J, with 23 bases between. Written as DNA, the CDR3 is TGCGCCAGCAGCCCGTTGGAACAGGGACCAAGATATAGCAATCAGCCCCAGCATTTT. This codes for CASSPLEQGPRYSNQPQHF.

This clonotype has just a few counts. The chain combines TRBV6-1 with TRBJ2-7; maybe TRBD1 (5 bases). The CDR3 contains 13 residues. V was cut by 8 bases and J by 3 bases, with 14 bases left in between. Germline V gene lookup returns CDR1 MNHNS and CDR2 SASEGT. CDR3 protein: CASGQQDGYEQYF. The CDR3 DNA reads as TGTGCCAGCGGGCAACAGGACGGCTACGAGCAGTACTTC.

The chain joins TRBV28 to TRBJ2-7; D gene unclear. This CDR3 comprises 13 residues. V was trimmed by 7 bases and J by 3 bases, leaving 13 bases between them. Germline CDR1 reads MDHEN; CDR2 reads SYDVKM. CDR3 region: CASTPGQDYEQYF. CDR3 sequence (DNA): TGTGCCAGCACCCCTGGGCAGGACTACGAGCAGTACTTC. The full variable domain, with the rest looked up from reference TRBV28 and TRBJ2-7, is DVKVTQSSRYLVKRTGEKVFLECVQDMDHENMFWYRQDPGLGLRLIYFSYDVKMKEKGDIPEGYSVSREKKERFSLILESASTNQTSMYLCASTPGQDYEQYFGPGTRLTVT.

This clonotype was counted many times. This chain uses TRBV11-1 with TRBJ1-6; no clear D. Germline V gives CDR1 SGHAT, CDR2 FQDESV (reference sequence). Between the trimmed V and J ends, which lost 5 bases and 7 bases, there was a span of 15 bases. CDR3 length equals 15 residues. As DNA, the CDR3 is TGTGCCAGCAGCCGCTTCGGGGAGTTGAATTCACCCCTCCACTTT. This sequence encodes CASSRFGELNSPLHF. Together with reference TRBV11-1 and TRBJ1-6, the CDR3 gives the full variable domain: EAEVAQSPRYKITEKSQAVAFWCDPISGHATLYWYRQILGQGPELLVQFQDESVVDDSQLPKDRFSAERLKGVDSTLKIQPAELGDSAMYLCASSRFGELNSPLHFGNGTRLTVT.

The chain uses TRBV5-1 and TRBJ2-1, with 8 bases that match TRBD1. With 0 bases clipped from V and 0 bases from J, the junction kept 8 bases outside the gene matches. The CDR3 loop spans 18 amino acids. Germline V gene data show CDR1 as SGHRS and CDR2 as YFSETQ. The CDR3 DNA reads TGCGCCAGCAGCTTGGCCGGACAGGGCCCAATCTCCTACAATGAGCAGTTCTTC. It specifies CASSLAGQGPISYNEQFF.

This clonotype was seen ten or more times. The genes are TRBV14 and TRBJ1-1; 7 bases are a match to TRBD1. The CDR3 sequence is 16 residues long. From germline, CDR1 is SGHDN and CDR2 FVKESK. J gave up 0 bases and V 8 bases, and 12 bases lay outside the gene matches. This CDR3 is CASSIRQGNMNTEAFF. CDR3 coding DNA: TGTGCCAGCTCTATTCGACAGGGAAATATGAACACTGAAGCTTTCTTT.

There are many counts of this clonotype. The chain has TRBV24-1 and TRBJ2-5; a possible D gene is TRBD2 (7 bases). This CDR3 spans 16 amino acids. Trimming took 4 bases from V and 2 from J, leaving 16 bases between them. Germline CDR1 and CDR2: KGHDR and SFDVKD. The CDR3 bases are TGTGCCACCAGTGACGGGGGGCCTAGAGGACAAGAGACCCAGTACTTC. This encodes CATSDGGPRGQETQYF.

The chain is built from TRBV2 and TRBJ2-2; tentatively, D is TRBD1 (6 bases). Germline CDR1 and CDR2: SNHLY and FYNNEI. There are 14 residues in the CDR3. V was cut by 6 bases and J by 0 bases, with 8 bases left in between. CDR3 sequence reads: CASRGDTNTGELFF. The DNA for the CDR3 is TGTGCCAGCAGGGGGGACACGAACACCGGGGAGCTGTTTTTT. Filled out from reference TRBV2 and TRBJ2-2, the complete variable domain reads EPEVTQTPSHQVTQMGQEVILRCVPISNHLYFYWYRQILGQKVEFLVSFYNNEISEKSEIFDDQFSVERPDGSNFTLKIRSTKLEDSAMYFCASRGDTNTGELFFGEGSRLTVL.

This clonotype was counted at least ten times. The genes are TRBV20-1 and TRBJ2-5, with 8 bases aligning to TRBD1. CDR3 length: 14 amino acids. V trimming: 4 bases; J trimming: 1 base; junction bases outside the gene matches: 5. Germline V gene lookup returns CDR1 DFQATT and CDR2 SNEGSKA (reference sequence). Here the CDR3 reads CSAMDRARQETQYF. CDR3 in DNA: TGCAGTGCTATGGACAGGGCCCGCCAAGAGACCCAGTACTTC.

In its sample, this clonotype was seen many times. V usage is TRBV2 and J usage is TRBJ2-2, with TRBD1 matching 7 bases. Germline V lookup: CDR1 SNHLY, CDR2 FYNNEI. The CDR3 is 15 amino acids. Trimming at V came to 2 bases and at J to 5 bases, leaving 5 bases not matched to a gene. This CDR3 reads CASSEYGRGTGELFF. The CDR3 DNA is TGTGCCAGCAGTGAATATGGCAGGGGGACCGGGGAGCTGTTTTTT.

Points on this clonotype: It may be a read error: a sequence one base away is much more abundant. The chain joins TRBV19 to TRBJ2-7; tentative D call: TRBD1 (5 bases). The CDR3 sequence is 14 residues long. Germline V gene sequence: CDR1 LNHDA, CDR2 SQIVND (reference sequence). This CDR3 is CASSSTASSYERYF. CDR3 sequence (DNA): TGTGCCAGTAGCTCGACAGCGAGCTCCTACGAGCGGTACTTC.

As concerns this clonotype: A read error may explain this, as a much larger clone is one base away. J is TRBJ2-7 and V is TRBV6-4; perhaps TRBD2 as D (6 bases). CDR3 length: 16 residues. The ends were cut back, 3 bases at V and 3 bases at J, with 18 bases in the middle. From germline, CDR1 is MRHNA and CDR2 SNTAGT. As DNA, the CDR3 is TGTGCCAGCAGTGAGGTTATAACGGGAGAAATCTACGAGCAGTACTTC. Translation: CASSEVITGEIYEQYF.